The 30 T cell receptor beta chains reported below all come from one sample, sequenced in a study of T-cell reconstitution after alpha-beta-depleted transplantation in children. The authors prepared the TCRbeta library with unique molecular identifiers. TCRdb ran MiXCR on the PCR reads and lists one entry per CDR3 protein. The sample lists 900,000 or so distinct CDR3 sequences, approximately 15% occurring once. The specimen was PBMCs, mostly from graft donor cells, collected 360 days after TCRalphabeta/CD19-depleted stem cell transplant. The receptors originated from a male patient aged 10-17 years who had a stem cell transplant for acute lymphoblastic leukemia, so the T cells may come from the graft donor.

The chain combines TRBV4-2 with TRBJ2-3; D is unresolved. Looked up from germline, CDR1 is LGHNA and CDR2 is YNFKEQ. V was pared by 0 bases and J by 4 bases, with 8 bases between. The CDR3 covers 14 residues. The CDR3 nucleotides read TGTGCCAGCAGCCAAGATGGCAGCGCAGATACGCAGTATTTT. Its protein is CASSQDGSADTQYF.

This chain links TRBV5-5 with TRBJ2-7; no clear D. This CDR3 region has 18 residues. Germline V lookup: CDR1 SGHKS, CDR2 YYEKEE (reference sequence). V lost 0 bases and J 3 bases, leaving 22 bases between the germline ends. For the CDR3, the DNA is TGTGCCAGCAGCTTGGGCCCTGCTGCGGCGATCAATTTCTACGAGCAGTACTTC. This codes for CASSLGPAAAINFYEQYF.

This chain joins TRBV4-1 and TRBJ2-1; D unclear. CDR1 is MGHRA, CDR2 YSYEKL, per germline. The CDR3 spans 17 residues. Trimming cost V 4 bases and J 3 bases, with 19 bases left between them. The CDR3 bases are TGCGCCAGCAGCCGTACACCTAGAGAAACACTCTACAATGAGCAGTTCTTC. It yields the protein CASSRTPRETLYNEQFF.

Many counts were recorded for this clonotype. This sequence joins TRBV4-1 and TRBJ2-4; 14 bases line up with TRBD2. Germline lookup yields CDR1 MGHRA and CDR2 YSYEKL. V shed 0 bases and J 0 bases; nucleotides not matched to a gene: 13. The CDR3 extends over 22 amino acids. The DNA for the CDR3 is TGCGCCAGCAGCCAAGATAAGGGGACTAGCGGGAGACCGAGGCTAGCCAAAAACATTCAGTACTTC. It is translated as CASSQDKGTSGRPRLAKNIQYF.

This clonotype was counted ten times or more. The chain carries TRBV24-1 and TRBJ1-5; D is uncertain. The CDR3 spans 13 residues. Trimming took 5 bases from V and 0 from J, leaving 4 bases between them. CDR1 and CDR2 (germline): KGHDR, SFDVKD. Here the CDR3 DNA reads TGTGCCACCAGTGGGTATAGCAATCAGCCCCAGCATTTT. The encoded protein is CATSGYSNQPQHF.

This chain uses TRBV27 with TRBJ2-1, with TRBD2 matching 7 bases. The trim removed 2 bases at V and 9 bases at J, leaving 10 bases unmatched. The CDR3 consists of 15 residues. From germline, CDR1 is MNHEY and CDR2 SMNVEV (reference sequence). This CDR3 reads CASSLIGGSWSEQFF. DNA of the CDR3: TGTGCCAGCAGTTTAATCGGCGGGAGCTGGAGTGAGCAGTTCTTC.

This clonotype was picked up a small number of times. In DNA, the CDR3 is TGCAGTGCTAGTTGGGGACACGGTGGAAACATTCAGTACTTC. Protein product: CSASWGHGGNIQYF. The J gene is TRBJ2-4, the V gene TRBV20-1, with D possibly matching TRBD1 (6 bases). In germline, CDR1 is DFQATT, CDR2 SNEGSKA (reference sequence). There are 14 residues in the CDR3. V was cut by 3 bases and J by 6 bases, with 15 bases left in between.

This clonotype showed up many times. V is TRBV10-3 and J is TRBJ1-5; 8 positions agree with TRBD1. The CDR3 totals 13 residues. Germline values: CDR1 ENHRY, CDR2 SYGVKD. Germline trimming cut 10 bases from V and 5 bases from J; bases unmatched to any gene: 7. The CDR3 reads CATGRGQDQPQHF. CDR3 nucleotide sequence: TGTGCCACGGGCAGGGGGCAGGATCAGCCCCAGCATTTT.

This clonotype was recorded a few times. CDR3 region: CASTGGLTKNIQYF. The CDR3 DNA sequence: TGTGCCAGTACAGGGGGCTTGACCAAAAACATTCAGTACTTC. This chain joins TRBV2 and TRBJ2-4, with 9 positions matching TRBD1. The CDR3 runs 14 residues. CDR1 SNHLY and CDR2 FYNNEI come from the germline V gene. The junction had 5 bases not matched to a gene; V was cut back by 9 bases and J by 2 bases.

This clonotype was seen many times. The chain has TRBV5-6 and TRBJ2-3, with D unclear. This CDR3 is built from 13 residues. V lost 2 bases and J lost 4, with 8 bases in between. Germline CDR1 reads SGHDT; CDR2 reads YYEEEE. The CDR3 sequence: CASSFFGPDTQYF. As DNA, the CDR3 is TGTGCCAGCAGCTTCTTTGGTCCAGATACGCAGTATTTT.

This clonotype was seen a handful of times. The chain links TRBV29-1 to TRBJ2-3; 7 positions agree with TRBD2. V gave up 6 bases and J gave up 4 bases; unmatched junction bases: 10. The V gene's germline CDR1 is SQVTM and CDR2 ANQGSEA. The CDR3 has 14 amino acids. The DNA of the CDR3 is TGCAGCGTAGTTTGGACGGGGAGGGCAGATACGCAGTATTTT. Amino acid sequence: CSVVWTGRADTQYF.

The genes are TRBV12-5 and TRBJ2-7, with 7 bases identical to TRBD2. V lost 0 bases to trimming and J lost 3 bases; unmatched junction nucleotides: 11. CDR1 is LGHNT and CDR2 is FRNRAP in the germline V gene. The CDR3 runs to 17 residues. The CDR3 loop is CASGLVSGASGVYEQYF. Here the CDR3 DNA reads TGTGCTAGTGGTTTGGTATCCGGGGCTAGCGGAGTCTACGAGCAGTACTTC.

This clonotype was detected a few times. The gene calls are TRBV7-6 and TRBJ2-5; D unclear. Trimming took 1 base from V and 6 from J, leaving 3 bases between them. Germline CDR1 SGHVS, CDR2 FNYEAQ. The CDR3 consists of 11 residues. This CDR3 is CASSLVKTQYF. DNA for the CDR3: TGTGCCAGCAGCTTAGTCAAGACCCAGTACTTC.

This clonotype was counted at least ten times. The chain links TRBV28 to TRBJ2-1; TRBD2 might be the D (6 bases). The CDR3 is made up of 12 amino acids. V lost 5 bases and J lost 12, with 14 bases in between. Germline V gene sequence: CDR1 MDHEN, CDR2 SYDVKM. DNA of the CDR3: TGTGCCAGCAGTATATTTGGGGGAGGGCAGTTCTTC. Its translation is CASSIFGGGQFF. Full variable domain (rest looked up from reference TRBV28 and TRBJ2-1): DVKVTQSSRYLVKRTGEKVFLECVQDMDHENMFWYRQDPGLGLRLIYFSYDVKMKEKGDIPEGYSVSREKKERFSLILESASTNQTSMYLCASSIFGGGQFFGPGTRLTVL.

The V and J genes are TRBV15 and TRBJ2-7; maybe TRBD2 (5 bases). The V gene lost 0 bases and the J gene lost 4 bases, with 13 bases spanning the gap. The CDR3 sequence is 15 residues long. CDR1 is LNHNV, CDR2 YYDKDF, per germline (reference sequence). The CDR3 DNA follows: TGTGCCACCAGCAGAGATAAGACTCCGGGGTACGAGCAGTACTTC. Its translation: CATSRDKTPGYEQYF.

This clonotype was picked up many times. CDR3: CASSARSQETQYF. For the CDR3, the DNA is TGTGCCAGCAGCGCCCGGAGTCAAGAGACCCAGTACTTC. The genes are TRBV9 and TRBJ2-5; D is unresolved. Per germline, CDR1 SGDLS and CDR2 YYNGEE. The CDR3 has 13 residues. V was pared by 3 bases and J by 2 bases, with 8 bases between.

The sample holds many counts of this clonotype. This CDR3 reads CASSLVTGSTGELFF. The CDR3 coding sequence is TGCGCCAGCAGCTTGGTTACGGGGTCGACCGGGGAGCTGTTTTTT. The chain couples TRBV5-1 to TRBJ2-2, with a tentative D call TRBD2 (5 bases). Germline V gives CDR1 SGHRS, CDR2 YFSETQ. The CDR3 has 15 amino acids. V lost 0 bases and J 5 bases, leaving 11 bases between the germline ends.

The chain joins TRBV18 to TRBJ2-3, with D perhaps matching TRBD1 (5 bases). Deletions cut 5 bases from V and 3 bases from J, with 9 bases between. Looked up from germline, CDR1 is KGHSH and CDR2 is LQKENI. This CDR3 is 13 amino acids long. The CDR3 bases are TGTGCCAGCTCAGCAGGGTTAACAGATACGCAGTATTTT. It translates to CASSAGLTDTQYF.

Of note for this clonotype: No conserved phenylalanine or tryptophan ends this CDR3, so it is likely a read error. The chain has TRBV29-1 and TRBJ2-2, with TRBD2 as a possible D gene (5 bases). Per the germline V gene, CDR1 is SQVTM and CDR2 is ANQGSEA. The V gene lost 1 base and the J gene lost 5 bases, with 5 bases spanning the gap. This CDR3 region has 12 residues. CDR3 bases: TGCAGCGTTGAAGCGGGGACCGGGGAGCTGTTTCTT. Translated: CSVEAGTGELFL.

This clonotype was picked up a small number of times. It is unclear where the CDR3 begins or ends on the DNA, so no DNA is shown, and the CDR3 is as TCRdb lists it. The chain couples TRBV1 to TRBJ2-3; the tabulated D call, TRBD2, remains unverified against the DNA. TRBV1 is tagged as a pseudogene. Termini included, the CDR3 measures 15 amino acids. The CDR3 sequence: CTSSQDWASGSTQYF.

The CDR3 here is CASSLASDLRNNEQFF. CDR3 DNA: TGTGCCAGCAGCTTAGCTAGCGACCTCCGGAACAATGAGCAGTTCTTC. The gene calls are TRBV7-7 and TRBJ2-1; possible D gene TRBD2, 5 bases. Trimming stripped 0 bases from V and 5 bases from J, with 14 bases between. This CDR3 has 16 residues. CDR1 is SSHAT, CDR2 FNYEAQ, per germline (reference sequence).

The rearrangement uses TRBV20-1 and TRBJ1-5, with a tentative D call TRBD1 (5 bases). V was shortened by 1 base and J by 2 bases, with 9 bases between the two germline ends. Germline V gene lookup returns CDR1 DFQATT and CDR2 SNEGSKA (reference sequence). The CDR3 totals 14 residues. As DNA, the CDR3 is TGCAGTGCTAGAGGGGGGAGAGGCAATCAGCCCCAGCATTTT. Residues: CSARGGRGNQPQHF.

This clonotype was found a few times. For the CDR3, the DNA is TGCGCCAGCAGCTTTCGGGCGAGCCCCGACACTGGGAGGTCGCAGTATTTT. This encodes CASSFRASPDTGRSQYF. This chain connects TRBV5-1 to TRBJ2-3; TRBD2 might be the D (6 bases). The CDR3 extends over 17 amino acids. Germline V gene data show CDR1 as SGHRS and CDR2 as YFSETQ. V gave up 2 bases and J gave up 10 bases, with 26 bases separating them.

V gene TRBV3-1 combines with J gene TRBJ1-4, with D maybe TRBD1 (5 bases). Germline CDR1 reads LGHDT; CDR2 reads YNNKEL (reference sequence). Trimming left V 4 bases short and J 10 bases short, with 25 bases between. The CDR3 has 17 residues. DNA for the CDR3: TGTGCCAGCAGCCCCCAGTTCGGGGCGATCGAATCGGGAAAACTGTTTTTT. Its translation: CASSPQFGAIESGKLFF.

The chain uses TRBV10-3 and TRBJ1-5; 10 positions match TRBD1. The CDR3 loop spans 14 amino acids. Per the germline V gene, CDR1 is ENHRY and CDR2 is SYGVKD. The trim removed 6 bases at V and 6 bases at J, leaving 5 bases unmatched. The CDR3, as DNA: TGTGCCATCAGCCCGGGACAGGGGCGTCAGCCCCAGCATTTT. This translates into CAISPGQGRQPQHF.

The chain joins TRBV12-3 or TRBV12-4 to TRBJ2-7, with TRBD2 matching 11 bases. The CDR3 sequence is 16 residues long. V gave up 5 bases and J gave up 4 bases; unmatched junction bases: 10. For the CDR3, the DNA is TGTGCCAGCAGTCCCTTGCATACTAGCGGGAGTTACGAGCAGTACTTC. Translated: CASSPLHTSGSYEQYF.

The rearrangement uses TRBV4-1 and TRBJ2-7; 7 nucleotides match TRBD2. The CDR3 sequence is 17 residues long. J was trimmed by 1 base and V by 4 bases; bases with no gene match: 13. From germline, CDR1 is MGHRA and CDR2 YSYEKL. The CDR3 DNA reads TGCGCCAGCAGCCCCGACGGGAGGCCCCTCCCTTCCTACGAGCAGTACTTC. Its protein product is CASSPDGRPLPSYEQYF.

This CDR3 is CASSFHTLTYEQYF. CDR3 DNA sequence: TGTGCCAGCAGCTTTCACACGTTGACCTACGAGCAGTACTTC. This chain links TRBV7-8 with TRBJ2-7; D not certain. V shed 3 bases and J shed 2 bases, with 11 bases lying between them. CDR3 length: 14 residues. From germline, CDR1 is SGHVS and CDR2 FQNEAQ.

The chain combines TRBV3-1 with TRBJ1-5; D not resolved. This CDR3 is built from 13 residues. Germline values: CDR1 LGHDT, CDR2 YNNKEL (reference sequence). Trimming shortened V by 4 bases and J by 6 bases, and 10 bases separated the two germline ends. The CDR3 spells CASSRQTFQPQHF. CDR3 DNA: TGTGCCAGCAGCCGCCAGACCTTTCAGCCCCAGCATTTT.

This clonotype was picked up a small number of times. This chain connects TRBV2 to TRBJ2-1, with 7 nucleotides matching TRBD1. CDR3 size: 13 residues. CDR1 is SNHLY and CDR2 is FYNNEI in the germline V gene. V was clipped by 7 bases and J by 8 bases; unmatched bases: 8. The CDR3 is CASKDRTVDEQFF. The DNA of the CDR3 is TGTGCCAGCAAGGACAGGACAGTCGATGAGCAGTTCTTC.